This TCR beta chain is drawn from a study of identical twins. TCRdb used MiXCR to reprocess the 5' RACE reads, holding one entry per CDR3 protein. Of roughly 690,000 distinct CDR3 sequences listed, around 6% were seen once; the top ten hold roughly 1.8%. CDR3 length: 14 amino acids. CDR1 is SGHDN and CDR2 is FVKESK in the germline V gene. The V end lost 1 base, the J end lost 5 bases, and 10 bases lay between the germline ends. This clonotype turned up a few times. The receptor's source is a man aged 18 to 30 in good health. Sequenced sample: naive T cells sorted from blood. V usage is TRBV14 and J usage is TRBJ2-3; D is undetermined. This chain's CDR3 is CASSQAAARDTQYF. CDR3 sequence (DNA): TGTGCCAGCAGCCAAGCGGCGGCCCGAGATACGCAGTATTTT.